This TCR beta chain is from a study of blood T cells in healthy people across ages. Between the trimmed V and J ends, which lost 9 bases and 5 bases, there was a span of 13 bases. The CDR3 consists of 12 residues. Germline values: CDR1 MNHNS, CDR2 SASEGT. The second PCR ran about 6 to 12 cycles with a sample-barcoded 5' primer and J-beta primers. TCRdb recomputed calls from the 5' RACE reads with MiXCR, one row per CDR3 protein. The top ten clones hold approximately 2.9% of a sample with 750,000 to 950,000 distinct CDR3 sequences, roughly 24% of them seen once. This clonotype has just a few counts. This same sample was also part of a study on T cells of mothers and their children. Per that paper: From each mother came over 8.5 million TCR beta CDR3 reads, and from each child came 3 million to 3.5 million.

This sequence originates from a boy under 18 in good health. The rearrangement joins TRBV6-1 to TRBJ2-5; unclear D gene. The sequenced sample consisted of blood. The CDR3 nucleotides are TGTGCCAGTTGGCTGGTCCGGGAGACCCAGTACTTC. Its protein is CASWLVRETQYF.